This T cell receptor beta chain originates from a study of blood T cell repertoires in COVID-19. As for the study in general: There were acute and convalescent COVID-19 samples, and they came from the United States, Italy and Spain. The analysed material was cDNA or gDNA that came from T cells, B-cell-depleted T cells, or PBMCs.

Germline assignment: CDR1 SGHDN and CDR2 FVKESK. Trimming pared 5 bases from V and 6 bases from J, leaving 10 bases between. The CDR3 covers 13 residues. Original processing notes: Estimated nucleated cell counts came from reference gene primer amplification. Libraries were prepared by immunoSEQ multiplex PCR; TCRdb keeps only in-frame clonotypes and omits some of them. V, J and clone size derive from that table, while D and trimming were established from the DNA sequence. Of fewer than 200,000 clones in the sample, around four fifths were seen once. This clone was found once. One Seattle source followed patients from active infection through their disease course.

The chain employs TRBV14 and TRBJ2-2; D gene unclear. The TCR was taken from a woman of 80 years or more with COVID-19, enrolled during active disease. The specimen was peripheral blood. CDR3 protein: CASSTLRAGELFF. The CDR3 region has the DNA TGTGCCAGCAGCACGCTACGCGCCGGGGAGCTGTTTTTT.